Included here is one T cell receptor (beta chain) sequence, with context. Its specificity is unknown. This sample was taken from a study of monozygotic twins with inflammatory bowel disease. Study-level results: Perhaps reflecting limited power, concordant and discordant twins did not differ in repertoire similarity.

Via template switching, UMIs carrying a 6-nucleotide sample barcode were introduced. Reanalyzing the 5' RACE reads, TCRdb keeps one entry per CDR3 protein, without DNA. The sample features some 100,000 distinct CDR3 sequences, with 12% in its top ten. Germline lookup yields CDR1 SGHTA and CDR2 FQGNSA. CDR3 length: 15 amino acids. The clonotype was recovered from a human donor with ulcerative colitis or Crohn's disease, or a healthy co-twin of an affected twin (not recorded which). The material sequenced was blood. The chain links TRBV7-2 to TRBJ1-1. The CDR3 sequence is CASSAPKGGLFEAFF.